A selection of T cell receptor beta chains follows, all from one sample in a study of shared clonotypes between healthy human individuals. The method was immunoSEQ multiplex PCR; TCRdb's version includes in-frame clones alone and lacks a portion of them. Seen here are 800,000 or so clones, about 96% observed once, and the top ten hold over 0.2%. Sequencing used naive CD8+ T cells sorted from blood. The receptors stem from a man aged 25-40 years in good health. The CDR3 runs from the conserved cysteine through the conserved F or W. The order of the fields is clone size, D gene, J gene, CDR3 length, V gene, CDR3 DNA, CDR3 protein. A D gene is named only where the DNA matches it firmly. Clone size, where shown, is once, few, many, or a class for clones that have expanded.

.,.,TRBJ2-2,13,TRBV6-1,TGTGCCAGCAGTGACAGGAACACCGGGGAGCTGTTTTTT,CASSDRNTGELFF
.,.,TRBJ2-4,16,TRBV19,TGTGCCAGTAGTATGGGGACTACATTCGAGGGGGACATTCAGTACTTC,CASSMGTTFEGDIQYF
.,.,TRBJ2-7,16,TRBV21-1,TGTGCCAGCAGCAATAAATGCGGTCTAGCTCCCTACGAGCAGTACTTC,CASSNKCGLAPYEQYF
once,.,TRBJ2-1,15,TRBV19,TGTGCCAGTAGTATCTCGGCGGGCTACTACAATGAGCAGTTCTTC,CASSISAGYYNEQFF
once,.,TRBJ2-1,14,TRBV9,TGTGCCAGCAGCCCGTTCACGGGGGACAATGAGCAGTTCTTC,CASSPFTGDNEQFF
.,TRBD1,TRBJ1-4,15,TRBV19,TGTGCCAGTAGTATCTGGACAGGGGAGAATGAAAAACTGTTTTTT,CASSIWTGENEKLFF
.,.,TRBJ1-2,14,TRBV7-9,TGTGCCAGCAGCTCCCCGACCTATTCCGATGGCTACACCTTC,CASSSPTYSDGYTF
.,.,TRBJ2-2,11,TRBV29-1,TGCAGCGTTGACGACACCGGGGAGCTGTTTTTT,CSVDDTGELFF
.,.,TRBJ1-5,16,TRBV5-5,TGTGCCAGCAGCTTGTTTCCGGGGTCGAGCAATCAGCCCCAGCATTTT,CASSLFPGSSNQPQHF
.,.,TRBJ1-1,12,TRBV19,TGTGCCAGTAGTCCCCCAGGGACTGAAGCTTTCTTT,CASSPPGTEAFF
.,.,TRBJ2-1,13,TRBV29-1,TGCAGCGTTGAATACGGTTCCTACAATGAGCAGTTCTTC,CSVEYGSYNEQFF
.,.,TRBJ2-7,11,TRBV27,TGTGCCAGCAGTTTTAGCTACGAGCAGTACTTC,CASSFSYEQYF
.,.,TRBJ2-5,13,TRBV7-2,TGTGCCAGCAGCCCCCTTATGGGTGAGACCCAGTACTTC,CASSPLMGETQYF
.,TRBD2,TRBJ2-3,17,TRBV15,TGTGCCACCAGCAGAGATCTAGCGGGAGGGCCAACAGATACGCAGTATTTT,CATSRDLAGGPTDTQYF
.,.,TRBJ1-5,15,TRBV11-2,TGTGCCAGCAGCTTCCACACAGGGACGGATCAGCCCCAGCATTTT,CASSFHTGTDQPQHF
.,.,TRBJ2-2,13,TRBV28,TGTGCCAGCAGTTTCAGGAGGACCGGGGAGCTGTTTTTT,CASSFRRTGELFF
.,TRBD1,TRBJ2-1,15,TRBV5-4,TGTGCCAGCAGCCAACAGGGGACCTCCTACAATGAGCAGTTCTTC,CASSQQGTSYNEQFF
.,.,TRBJ2-7,14,TRBV19,TGTGCCAGTAGTATGGGCGTGAGGGGCTACGAGCAGTACTTC,CASSMGVRGYEQYF
.,TRBD2,TRBJ2-7,15,TRBV25-1,TGTGCCAGCAGTGAAGGGACTAGCGGCCTTCTCGAGCAGTACTTC,CASSEGTSGLLEQYF
.,.,TRBJ2-7,11,TRBV10-2,TGCGCCAGCAGTAAATACTACGAGCAGTACTTC,CASSKYYEQYF
.,TRBD2,TRBJ2-3,15,TRBV28,TGTGCCAGCAGTCGACTAGCGGGAGGGGGAGATACGCAGTATTTT,CASSRLAGGGDTQYF